This TCR beta chain appears in the sequencing data of a study of cytomegalovirus exposure and HLA in healthy donors (dated by TCRdb to the late 2010s). About the study as a whole: In an earlier analysis of 587 of the donors, 276 Gb of sequence data and some 120 million unique TCR beta sequences from some 170 million T cells were reported. Roughly 300 gigabases of sequencing data and approximately 93 million unique TCR sequences were included in an early release covering several hundred HLA-typed donors. The genetic ancestry cluster associated with self-reported Caucasian donors included roughly four fifths of the 398 genotyped donors. The aim of the study was to test whether cataloging public T cell receptors could identify signatures of past pathogen exposure. The study profiled the T cell repertoires of 500 to 800 subjects by immunosequencing and related them to cytomegalovirus serostatus. Besides the first cohort of around 670 subjects, a separate validation cohort made up of roughly 120 different subjects was used. To predict cytomegalovirus infection status, the study combined high-throughput TCR immunosequencing, statistical association of individual TCRs with disease status, and machine learning. A later analysis re-analyzed previously published TCR beta repertoires from 660 or so donors and added high-resolution HLA genotyping to study TCR occurrence patterns. The later analysis used no new phenotypic data to find candidate immune exposures, relying instead on TCR beta sequences and their occurrence across donors. An earlier analysis of roughly 600 of the donors used high-throughput TCR beta sequencing to judge whether each TCR beta V gene segment behaved as functional or pseudogenic. Donor age, sex, ethnicity and CMV serostatus were compiled alongside the repertoire data. A later genetic analysis took genome-wide SNP genotypes for about three fifths of the roughly 700 donors and used that subset as a discovery cohort. All discovery cohort repertoires had been generated using a single sequencing platform. HLA typing covered class I and class II loci at four-digit resolution. Typing coverage varied by locus: roughly 629-640 donors for A, B, C, DRB1 and DQB1; around 560 for DQA1; 600 to 610 for DPA1; approximately 490 for DPB1. A few DR-DQ haplotypes were handled as single units for association and clustering because linkage in the cohort was strong. Across approximately 400 genotyped donors of the cohort, an average of about 250,000 unique TCR beta nucleotide sequences per donor were sequenced, and roughly 17% of those sequences were non-productive. Summary of the overall study and its limitations: Cytomegalovirus status was reported to be diagnosed by the classifier with high specificity and sensitivity in both the original and validation cohorts. The 87-base-pair reads could not distinguish some IMGT-functional V segments, including TRBV6-2 and TRBV6-3, so those segments were excluded. Because counts were too low, about 17 rarely observed V segments, including chromosome 9 orphons, were excluded from the earlier analysis of roughly 580 of the donors. The cohort was sequenced for TCR beta chains only, and without alpha or paired-chain data the features that could be detected were limited. Roughly uniform sequencing depth across donors was assumed in presence/absence analyses, although this assumption may not hold. Linkage disequilibrium might explain the correlated functional status among segregating V segments, but an unknown experimental factor could not be ruled out. Three of the identified cytomegalovirus-associated TCR beta chains were confirmed in vitro to be specific for cytomegalovirus antigens. The sequencing pipeline was judged likely to have produced a cluster of highly shared sequence variants as a technical artifact. In an earlier analysis of about 600 of the donors, most TCR beta V segments appeared in productive rearrangements about 87% or about 30% of the time, broadly matching IMGT annotations. According to a later analysis, TCR association rates differed among HLA loci, with DRB1 alleles showing the most associated TCRs and HLA-C alleles showing the fewest. V-gene and J-gene trimming of TCR beta chains was associated with a missense DCLRE1C variant in a later genetic analysis, and the association was replicated in an independent cohort. A further reported finding was that TCR beta sequences accurately predicted the HLA-A and HLA-B alleles for most subjects in the first cohort. The only immune exposure information available for the cohort was CMV serostatus. Most TCR sequences were seen in very few donors, while some public TCRs were found in many individuals. The authors suggested that the approach could potentially be extended to other disease states and immunological phenotypes. In a later analysis, HLA-associated TCR beta chains showed more clonal expansion and lower generation probabilities than non-associated chains that were equally common. When HLA alleles, especially DR and DQ, strongly co-occurred, attributing TCR associations to individual alleles was difficult. The study gave a list of 150 to 200 TCR beta chains associated with cytomegalovirus. A later analysis associated roughly 17,000 TCR beta sequences with specific HLA alleles at a false discovery rate of 0.05. According to a later analysis, parvovirus B19, influenza, CMV and Epstein-Barr virus appeared linked to several top co-occurrence clusters. In a later genetic analysis, fewer N-insertions in productive TCRs were reported among donors in an Asian-associated ancestry cluster than the approximately 710-donor mean. According to a later analysis, most CMV-associated TCR beta chains appeared to be HLA-restricted, and the HLA associations seemed to be driven largely by CMV exposure. HLA typing was unavailable for some donors at each locus, so association tests used only the typed subset.

The library was produced with the immunoSEQ multiplex PCR assay. For the multiplex PCR, a mixture combining 60 forward primers for TCR Vbeta segments and 13 reverse primers for TCR Jbeta segments was used. The CDR3 region of rearranged TCR beta genes was amplified from genomic DNA with a multiplex PCR assay. The amplified TCR beta libraries were sequenced on the Illumina HiSeq System as 87-base-pair reads. Per the authors' processing: A later analysis counted 75 million to 100 million unique TCR beta chains across the 670 or so repertoires, and some 11 million of these chains were shared by at least two donors. To remove PCR and sequencing errors, raw reads were error-corrected and collapsed into unique sequences using a nearest-neighbor algorithm that merged closely related sequences. To assign V, D and J gene segments, CDR3 sequences were aligned to IMGT reference sequences. For a sequence to be retained, at least a six-nucleotide match to both a V gene segment and a J gene segment was required. A rearrangement counted as productive if the CDR3 had no stop codons and remained in frame with V and J, and every other rearrangement counted as non-productive. CDR3 was defined according to IMGT convention as the region running from the second conserved V-encoded cysteine to the conserved J-encoded phenylalanine. The earlier analysis of some 550 of the donors excluded any sequence lacking an unambiguous match to a single V gene segment. In an earlier analysis of some 590 of the donors, a V segment was called functional when productive rearrangements were above 56.7%, and segregating when the standard deviation between donors exceeded 5%. A statistical classification framework was developed to diagnose cytomegalovirus status using the catalog of TCR beta chain sequences. In a later analysis, TCR nucleotide sequences were compared against IMGT/GENE-DB human TR gene sequences so that V and J genes could be assigned. The TCRdist pipeline was used in a later analysis to assign CDR3 sequences and most-parsimonious VDJ recombination scenarios. In a later analysis, each TCR beta chain was defined by its CDR3 amino acid sequence together with its V-gene family, and reads lacking a unique V-gene family were excluded. To address suspected cross-contamination and a sequencing artifact, a later analysis removed 550 to 750 highly shared, low-generation-probability nucleotide sequences. In a later analysis, a clonal expansion index for each public chain was calculated from normalized within-repertoire ranks of inferred template counts. In a later analysis, generation probabilities were computed with a VDJ recombination model fitted to out-of-frame rearrangements, and the resulting probabilities were checked against IGoR. In a later analysis, TCR-TCR, TCR-HLA and TCR-CMV co-occurrence was scored with hypergeometric tests, and a repertoire-size bias correction was applied to TCR pairs. In a later analysis, false discovery rates were estimated by permuting HLA or CMV assignments 20 times. In a later analysis, co-occurring TCRs were grouped using DBSCAN, and TCRdist sequence similarity was added for clustering within HLA-allele-positive subsets. Repertoires with fewer than 30,000 or more than 120,000 public chains, plus five repertoires with anomalous nucleotide sharing, were excluded from co-occurrence clustering. In its TCRdb copy, this immuneACCESS table keeps in-frame sequences only and misses some clones. Where compared with another copy, unresolved V genes explain less than half of these, and the others have no known cause. Clonal size and the V and J genes are those of that table, whereas D and trimming came from the DNA. The table for this sample lists about 150,000 clones; around 85% of them were counted only once. Of the sample, 1% is held by the ten largest clones.

The cohort consisted of some 670 healthy bone marrow donors. All cohort members were sampled while nominally healthy, although unrecorded immune exposures were likely present. The donor was CMV seronegative and belonged to the group of more than 300 seronegative cohort members. Each donor provided a peripheral blood sample, and peripheral blood mononuclear cells were used for TCR beta sequencing. The Qiagen DNeasy Blood Extraction Kit was used to extract genomic DNA from the blood cell samples. Details on this clone: No antigen is known for it. Per-base qualities were not stored, and no clone one base away is much larger.

The germline V end is reduced by 4 bases and the J end by 4 bases; junction bases left unmatched: 7. The CDR3 sequence holds 19 residues, the cysteine and phenylalanine included. The sequence is cut down to CDR3 DNA, 57 bases in frame from base 1. In the germline V gene (reference sequence), CDR1 corresponds to LNHDA and CDR2 to SQIVND. The rearrangement combines TRBV19 with TRBJ2-6; TRBD2 aligns with 16 central bases. Input material: PBMCs. The origin of this receptor is a boy between 2 and 10 years old in good health and CMV-seronegative. CDR3 region: CASSNPGLAGGTGANVLTF. The bases are TGTGCCAGTAGTAACCCGGGACTAGCGGGAGGGACCGGGGCCAACGTCCTGACTTTC.